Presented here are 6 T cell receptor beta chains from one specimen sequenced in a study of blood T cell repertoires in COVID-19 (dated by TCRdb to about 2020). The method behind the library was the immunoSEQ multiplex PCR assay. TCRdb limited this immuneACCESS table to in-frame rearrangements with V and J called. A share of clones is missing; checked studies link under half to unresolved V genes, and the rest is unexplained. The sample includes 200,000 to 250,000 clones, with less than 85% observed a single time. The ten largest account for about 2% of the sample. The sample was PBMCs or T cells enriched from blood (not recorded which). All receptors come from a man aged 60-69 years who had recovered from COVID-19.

The CDR3 DNA sequence: TGTGCCAGTAGTAACCGGGGCTCTGGGGCCAACGTCCTGACTTTC. Translation gives CASSNRGSGANVLTF. The chain recombines TRBV19 with TRBJ2-6, with a tentative D call TRBD2 (5 bases). Germline V gene sequence: CDR1 LNHDA, CDR2 SQIVND (reference sequence). The length of the CDR3 is 15 residues. V gave up 4 bases and J gave up 0 bases, with 7 bases separating them.

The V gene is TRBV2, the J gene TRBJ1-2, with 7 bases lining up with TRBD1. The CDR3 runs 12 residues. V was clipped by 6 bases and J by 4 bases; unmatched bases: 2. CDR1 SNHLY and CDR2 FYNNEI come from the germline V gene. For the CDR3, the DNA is TGTGCCAGCAGAGGGACAGTCTATGGCTACACCTTC. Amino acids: CASRGTVYGYTF.

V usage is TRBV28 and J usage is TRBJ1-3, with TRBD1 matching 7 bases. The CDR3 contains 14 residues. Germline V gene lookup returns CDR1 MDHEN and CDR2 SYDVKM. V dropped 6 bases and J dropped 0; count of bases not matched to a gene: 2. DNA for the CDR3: TGTGCCAGCAGGGGGACAGCCTCTGGAAACACCATATATTTT. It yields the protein CASRGTASGNTIYF.

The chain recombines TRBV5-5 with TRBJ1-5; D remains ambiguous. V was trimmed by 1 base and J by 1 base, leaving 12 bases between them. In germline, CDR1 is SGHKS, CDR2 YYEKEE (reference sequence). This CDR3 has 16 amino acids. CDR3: CASSLNAGLSNQPQHF. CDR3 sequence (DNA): TGTGCCAGCAGCTTGAACGCAGGCCTAAGCAATCAGCCCCAGCATTTT.

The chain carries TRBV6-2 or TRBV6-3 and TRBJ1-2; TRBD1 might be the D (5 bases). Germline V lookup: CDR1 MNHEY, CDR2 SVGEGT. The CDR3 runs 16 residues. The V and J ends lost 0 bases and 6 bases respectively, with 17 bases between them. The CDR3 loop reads CASSYSSTGTQDGYTF. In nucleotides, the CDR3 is TGTGCCAGCAGTTACTCGAGTACCGGGACTCAGGATGGCTACACCTTC.

The CDR3 sequence is CASSEQGADSPLHF. The CDR3 nucleotides read TGTGCCAGCAGTGAACAGGGGGCAGATTCACCCCTCCACTTT. The chain has TRBV27 and TRBJ1-6; 9 bases are shared with TRBD1. CDR1 MNHEY and CDR2 SMNVEV come from the germline V gene (reference sequence). Trimming took 5 bases from V and 8 from J; bases not matched to a gene: 4. The CDR3 contains 14 residues.